Reported below is one T cell receptor beta chain. What it binds is unknown. V gave up 3 bases and J gave up 5 bases; unmatched junction bases: 6. Germline CDR1 reads SEHNR; CDR2 reads FQNEAQ (reference sequence). This CDR3 spans 17 amino acids. Into CD45RA+ naive and CD45RA-negative memory subsets, the CD4+ cells were split. This entry comes from a study of shared clonotypes between healthy human individuals. It was at deep level that the assay was run. Here immunoSEQ multiplex PCR was the method, and the copy in TCRdb shows in-frame clones only, minus some. The table has about 1.5 million clones, 95% to 99% seen once. General observations from the study: The study sampled only blood, and tissue repertoires likely differ. In the sorted subsets, rarefaction showed sequencing was incomplete despite large depth.

This chain uses TRBV7-9 with TRBJ2-1, with 14 nucleotides matching TRBD2. The source material was naive CD4+ T cells sorted from blood. The subset is: CD45RA+ positively selected. This TCR derives from a young man in good health. The DNA of the CDR3 is TGTGCCAGCAGCTTCGTTGGACTAGCGGGAGGCAACAATGAGCAGTTCTTC. Protein sequence: CASSFVGLAGGNNEQFF.